This T cell receptor beta chain was identified in a study of shared clonotypes between healthy human individuals. With regard to this clone: Antigen unknown.

CD45RO-negative cells were positively selected for CCR7, leaving out terminally differentiated effector memory CD45RA+ cells. Caucasian adults residing in Nashville, Tennessee made up all the donors. Measured with immunoSEQ multiplex PCR; TCRdb has only the in-frame clones, and not every one. Of a few million clones listed, around 93% were seen once; the top ten hold less than 2%. General study points: Rarefaction gave evidence that sorted-subset sequencing remained incomplete despite large depth. The study found lower generation probabilities in non-shared clonotypes than in those shared by all four donors.

The clonotype originates from a man younger than 35 in good health. Some clones in this sample may be carry-over from other donors' samples. Input material: naive CD8+ T cells from PBMCs.

CDR3 nucleotides: TGTGCCAGCAGCAAAGCAGGTAGCGGGACAGCCTACGAGCAGTACTTC. This gives the protein CASSKAGSGTAYEQYF. The chain employs TRBV21-1 and TRBJ2-7; the table calls TRBD2, which could not be checked here. TRBV21-1 is a pseudogene locus. The CDR3 is 16 residues long.